This T cell receptor beta chain comes out of a study of T cell responses to AZD1222 COVID-19 vaccine. Study-level points and caveats: Across the whole spike, CD4 TCRs peaked at regions 160-218 and 743-854. Baseline serostatus was positive in only a handful of AZD1222 recipients.

This CDR3 has 16 amino acids. Produced via immunoSEQ multiplex PCR; TCRdb's table is partial and in-frame only. The sample contains 150,000 to 200,000 clones, 70% to 90% of which appear only once. In its sample, this clone was seen a few times. The target antigen is unknown. The TCR originated in an adult in good health. The V and J genes are TRBV21-1 and TRBJ1-1; the D segment call TRBD1 is taken from the table without a DNA check. TRBV21-1 represents a pseudogene. The input for sequencing was peripheral blood, taken on day 0 of AZD1222 vaccination. The CDR3: CASSKTLGGGDTEAFF. CDR3 nucleotides: TGTGCCAGCAGCAAAACCTTAGGGGGTGGGGACACTGAAGCTTTCTTT.